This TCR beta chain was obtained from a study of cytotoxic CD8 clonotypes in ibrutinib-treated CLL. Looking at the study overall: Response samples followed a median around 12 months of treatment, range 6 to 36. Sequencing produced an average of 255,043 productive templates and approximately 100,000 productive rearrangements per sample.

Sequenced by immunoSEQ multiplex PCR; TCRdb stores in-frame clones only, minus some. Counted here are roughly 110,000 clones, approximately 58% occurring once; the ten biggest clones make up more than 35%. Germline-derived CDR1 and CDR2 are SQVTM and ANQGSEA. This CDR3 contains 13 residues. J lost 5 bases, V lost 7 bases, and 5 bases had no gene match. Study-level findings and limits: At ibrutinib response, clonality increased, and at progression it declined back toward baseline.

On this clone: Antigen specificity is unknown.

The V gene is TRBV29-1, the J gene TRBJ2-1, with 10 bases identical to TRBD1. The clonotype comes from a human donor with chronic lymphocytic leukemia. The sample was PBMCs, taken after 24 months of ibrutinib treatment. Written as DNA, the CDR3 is TGCAGCGCAAAGACAGGGGGCCACAATGAGCAGTTCTTC. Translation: CSAKTGGHNEQFF.